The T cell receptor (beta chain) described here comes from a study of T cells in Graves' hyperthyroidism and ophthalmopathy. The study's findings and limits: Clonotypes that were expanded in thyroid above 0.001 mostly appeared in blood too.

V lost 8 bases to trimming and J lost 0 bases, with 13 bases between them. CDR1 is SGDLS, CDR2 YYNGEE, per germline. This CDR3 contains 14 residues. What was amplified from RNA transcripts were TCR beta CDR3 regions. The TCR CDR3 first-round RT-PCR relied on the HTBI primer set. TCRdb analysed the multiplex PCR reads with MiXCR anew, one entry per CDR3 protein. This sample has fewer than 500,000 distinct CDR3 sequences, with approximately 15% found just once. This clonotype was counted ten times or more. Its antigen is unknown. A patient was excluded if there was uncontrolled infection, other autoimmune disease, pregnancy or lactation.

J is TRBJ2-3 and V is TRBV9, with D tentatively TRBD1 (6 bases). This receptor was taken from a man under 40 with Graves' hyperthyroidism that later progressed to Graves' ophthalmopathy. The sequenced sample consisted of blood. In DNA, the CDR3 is TGTGCCAGTCGACCTGGGGGCAGCACAGATACGCAGTATTTT. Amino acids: CASRPGGSTDTQYF.